Below are 30 T cell receptor beta chains sequenced from a single sample in a study of a mutant IDH1 vaccine in newly diagnosed glioma. The time point denotes: week 23, last vaccination. Alongside topical imiquimod, each dose of vaccine comprised 300 ug of mutant IDH1 20-mer peptide. These receptors lack a known antigen. Using immunoSEQ multiplex PCR, the repertoire was profiled, and TCRdb retains in-frame clones only, with some absent. The sample includes some 38,000 clones, about four fifths of them seen just once. Sequenced material: PBMCs, taken from a glioma patient whose treatment included an IDH1 peptide vaccine. The receptors here all came from a man aged 40-49 years with glioma.

In this sample, this clone turned up once. J is TRBJ1-5 and V is TRBV19; no reliable D call. The CDR3 is 17 residues long. The V end lost 1 base, the J end lost 5 bases, and 18 bases lay between the germline ends. From germline, CDR1 is LNHDA and CDR2 SQIVND (reference sequence). The chain's CDR3 is CASSIGGSLNRHQPQHF. CDR3 bases: TGTGCCAGTAGTATAGGAGGCAGCCTAAATCGCCATCAGCCCCAGCATTTT. Full variable domain (remainder filled in from reference TRBV19 and TRBJ1-5): DGGITQSPKYLFRKEGQNVTLSCEQNLNHDAMYWYRQDPGQGLRLIYYSQIVNDFQKGDIAEGYSVSREKKESFPLTVTSAQKNPTAFYLCASSIGGSLNRHQPQHFGDGTRLSIL.

The chain recombines TRBV27 with TRBJ2-1; D is undetermined. Germline loops: CDR1 MNHEY, CDR2 SMNVEV (reference sequence). The ends were cut back, 8 bases at V and 3 bases at J, with 2 bases in the middle. CDR3 length: 10 residues. This chain's CDR3 is CASGYNEQFF. In DNA form, the CDR3 reads TGTGCCAGCGGCTACAATGAGCAGTTCTTC.

This clone was seen only a few times. V is TRBV6-6 and J is TRBJ2-5, with TRBD2 identical over 12 bases. The germline V gene encodes CDR1 MNHNY and CDR2 SVGAGI (reference sequence). The CDR3 is 14 residues long. J was trimmed by 4 bases and V by 5 bases; bases with no gene match: 2. The CDR3 is CASSLAGGGETQYF. CDR3 nucleotides: TGTGCCAGCAGTCTAGCGGGGGGGGGAGAGACCCAGTACTTC.

This clone showed up just a few times. J is TRBJ1-2 and V is TRBV5-4; unclear D gene. Germline V lookup: CDR1 SGHNT, CDR2 YYREEE (reference sequence). Trimming pared 0 bases from V and 3 bases from J, leaving 9 bases between. The CDR3 is made up of 14 amino acids. CDR3 in amino acids: CASSLANLHYGYTF. Written as DNA, the CDR3 is TGTGCCAGCAGCTTGGCCAACTTGCACTATGGCTACACCTTC.

The V gene is TRBV7-9, the J gene TRBJ2-1, with 7 positions matching TRBD2. The germline CDR1 and CDR2 sequences are SEHNR and FQNEAQ (reference sequence). V dropped 6 bases and J dropped 9; count of bases not matched to a gene: 17. The CDR3 contains 16 residues. The CDR3 bases are TGTGCCAGCAGTCGGGGGGAGGGTCCCTTTTGGGGTGAGCAGTTCTTC. This encodes CASSRGEGPFWGEQFF.

The CDR3, as DNA: TGTGCCAGCAGCGAACAGGGGCGGTCGAACACCGGGGAGCTGTTTTTT. Protein sequence: CASSEQGRSNTGELFF. The chain recombines TRBV9 with TRBJ2-2; 7 nucleotides align to TRBD1. V was pared by 3 bases and J by 0 bases, with 5 bases of the junction left unmatched. CDR1 and CDR2 from the germline V gene are SGDLS and YYNGEE. CDR3 size: 16 residues.

This chain connects TRBV7-3 to TRBJ1-1; unclear D gene. The V end was cut by 2 bases, the J end by 2 bases, with 6 bases between. Germline V lookup: CDR1 SGHTA, CDR2 FQGTGA. The CDR3 is 13 residues long. The CDR3 protein is CASSLEDNTEAFF. CDR3 DNA sequence: TGTGCCAGCAGCTTAGAGGATAACACTGAAGCTTTCTTT.

This clone appeared once. The V and J genes are TRBV15 and TRBJ1-4; D remains ambiguous. The CDR3 runs 9 residues. Trimming shortened V by 8 bases and J by 14 bases, and 9 bases separated the two germline ends. Germline V gene lookup returns CDR1 LNHNV and CDR2 YYDKDF (reference sequence). The CDR3 spells CATRRLLFF. DNA of the CDR3: TGTGCCACCCGGCGCCTCCTGTTTTTT.

The rearrangement links TRBV7-9 to TRBJ1-1, with 8 bases fitting TRBD1. J was trimmed by 4 bases and V by 5 bases; bases with no gene match: 9. The CDR3 contains 15 residues. The V gene's germline CDR1 is SEHNR and CDR2 FQNEAQ (reference sequence). CDR3 coding DNA: TGTGCCAGCAGCGCCACAGGGGGGACGATCACTGAAGCTTTCTTT. Residues: CASSATGGTITEAFF.

J is TRBJ2-3 and V is TRBV9; D may be TRBD1 (6 bases). Trimming left V 4 bases short and J 2 bases short, with 14 bases between. This CDR3 comprises 15 residues. Germline CDR1 and CDR2: SGDLS and YYNGEE. The CDR3 region is CASSPGTLYTDTQYF. For the CDR3, the DNA is TGTGCCAGCAGCCCCGGGACATTGTACACAGATACGCAGTATTTT.

The chain is built from TRBV6-6 and TRBJ2-4, with TRBD1 as a possible D gene (6 bases). V shed 6 bases and J shed 1 base, with 13 bases lying between them. The CDR3 spans 15 residues. Per the germline V gene, CDR1 is MNHNY and CDR2 is SVGAGI (reference sequence). This CDR3 reads CASRERRGAKNIQYF. CDR3 DNA sequence: TGTGCCAGCAGGGAGCGCAGGGGCGCCAAAAACATTCAGTACTTC.

The CDR3 loop is CASSDGLAGSYEQYF. The CDR3 DNA follows: TGTGCCAGCAGCGATGGACTAGCGGGTTCCTACGAGCAGTACTTC. The rearrangement links TRBV5-4 to TRBJ2-7, with 11 positions matching TRBD2. The V gene end was trimmed by 4 bases and the J gene end by 1 base; junction bases not matched to a gene: 4. Germline V gives CDR1 SGHNT, CDR2 YYREEE (reference sequence). This CDR3 is built from 15 residues.

The chain combines TRBV7-8 with TRBJ2-4; the match to TRBD2 covers 11 bases. CDR1 is SGHVS, CDR2 FQNEAQ, per germline. The CDR3 is 17 residues long. V lost 1 base to trimming and J lost 0 bases; unmatched junction nucleotides: 2. CDR3 protein: CASSLGLAGLAKNIQYF. The CDR3 nucleotides read TGTGCCAGCAGCTTAGGACTAGCGGGACTAGCCAAAAACATTCAGTACTTC.

The chain links TRBV6-5 to TRBJ2-1, with 8 nucleotides matching TRBD1. In germline, CDR1 is MNHEY, CDR2 SVGAGI. Unmatched junction bases numbered 7, after V lost 2 bases and J lost 7 bases. The CDR3 has 15 amino acids. The CDR3 DNA reads TGTGCCAGCAGTTACACAGGGGGGTTGAGGAATGAGCAGTTCTTC. Amino acid sequence: CASSYTGGLRNEQFF.

The chain couples TRBV21-1 to TRBJ2-5; the table's TRBD2 call for D was not verified on the DNA. TRBV21-1 is a documented pseudogene. The CDR3 covers 17 residues. The CDR3 region is CASSKALGTSGQETQYF. The CDR3 nucleotides are TGTGCCAGCAGCAAAGCCTTAGGGACTAGCGGCCAAGAGACCCAGTACTTC.

This clone was found a few times. The J gene is TRBJ1-2, the V gene TRBV30, with D unclear. The germline gives CDR1 GTSNPN, CDR2 SVGIG (reference sequence). V was trimmed by 0 bases and J by 7 bases, leaving 6 bases between them. The CDR3 is made up of 11 amino acids. The CDR3 nucleotides are TGTGCCTGGAGTGTATCGCCTGGCTACACCTTC. This gives the protein CAWSVSPGYTF. Together with reference TRBV30 and TRBJ1-2, the CDR3 gives the full variable domain: SQTIHQWPATLVQPVGSPLSLECTVEGTSNPNLYWYRQAAGRGLQLLFYSVGIGQISSEVPQNLSASRPQDRQFILSSKKLLLSDSGFYLCAWSVSPGYTFGSGTRLTVV.

This chain uses TRBV4-3 with TRBJ1-4; a weak D match, TRBD1 (5 bases). The CDR3 loop spans 16 amino acids. Germline lookup yields CDR1 LGHNA and CDR2 YSLEER. V was trimmed by 0 bases and J by 6 bases, leaving 14 bases between them. The CDR3 region is CASSQDSGTPYEKLFF. Here the CDR3 DNA reads TGCGCCAGCAGCCAAGATTCAGGGACCCCCTATGAAAAACTGTTTTTT.

The rearrangement links TRBV7-6 to TRBJ2-5; no reliable D call. The CDR3 covers 15 residues. The ends were cut back, 2 bases at V and 1 base at J, with 11 bases in the middle. Germline lookup yields CDR1 SGHVS and CDR2 FNYEAQ. For the CDR3, the DNA is TGTGCCAGCAGCTTACACCGGCTAAGCCAAGAGACCCAGTACTTC. Protein: CASSLHRLSQETQYF.

The chain uses TRBV5-1 and TRBJ1-6; TRBD1 matches 8 bases. V gave up 0 bases and J gave up 8 bases; unmatched junction bases: 4. The germline V gene has CDR1 SGHRS and CDR2 YFSETQ. The CDR3 is made up of 15 amino acids. CDR3 DNA sequence: TGCGCCAGCAGCTTGGCCGGGACAGGATATTCACCCCTCCACTTT. Protein sequence: CASSLAGTGYSPLHF. The complete variable domain, with remaining parts taken from reference TRBV5-1 and TRBJ1-6, reads KAGVTQTPRYLIKTRGQQVTLSCSPISGHRSVSWYQQTPGQGLQFLFEYFSETQRNKGNFPGRFSGRQFSNSRSEMNVSTLELGDSALYLCASSLAGTGYSPLHFGNGTRLTVT.

The rearrangement uses TRBV19 and TRBJ2-5; D not certain. V was trimmed by 4 bases and J by 5 bases, leaving 11 bases between them. Germline V gives CDR1 LNHDA, CDR2 SQIVND (reference sequence). The CDR3 runs 13 residues. The CDR3 sequence is CASSNERQETQYF. Written as DNA, the CDR3 is TGTGCCAGTAGTAATGAAAGGCAGGAGACCCAGTACTTC. Together with reference TRBV19 and TRBJ2-5, the CDR3 gives the full variable domain: DGGITQSPKYLFRKEGQNVTLSCEQNLNHDAMYWYRQDPGQGLRLIYYSQIVNDFQKGDIAEGYSVSREKKESFPLTVTSAQKNPTAFYLCASSNERQETQYFGPGTRLLVL.

The chain is built from TRBV4-3 and TRBJ2-7; D remains ambiguous. Deletions cut 0 bases from V and 5 bases from J, with 11 bases between. Germline loops: CDR1 LGHNA, CDR2 YSLEER. The CDR3 has 14 amino acids. In DNA form, the CDR3 reads TGCGCCAGCAGCCAAGAACTATCGGGTAACGAGCAGTACTTC. Amino acid sequence: CASSQELSGNEQYF.

V gene TRBV30 combines with J gene TRBJ2-7; 8 bases are a match to TRBD2. J was trimmed by 9 bases and V by 0 bases; bases with no gene match: 19. The CDR3 is 17 amino acids. Germline V gene lookup returns CDR1 GTSNPN and CDR2 SVGIG (reference sequence). This CDR3 reads CAWSVPGLENGSRGQYF. CDR3 coding DNA: TGTGCCTGGAGTGTACCGGGACTAGAGAACGGGTCTCGGGGGCAGTACTTC.

The chain is built from TRBV6-5 and TRBJ2-7, with 9 positions matching TRBD1. The V gene end was trimmed by 0 bases and the J gene end by 4 bases; junction bases not matched to a gene: 4. The CDR3 length is 15 residues. Germline V CDR1 and CDR2: MNHEY, SVGAGI. This chain's CDR3 is CASSYSGQGMYEQYF. For the CDR3, the DNA is TGTGCCAGCAGTTACTCAGGACAGGGGATGTACGAGCAGTACTTC.

The table lists this clone with a count of one. The rearrangement joins TRBV9 to TRBJ2-5; D call uncertain. The CDR3 runs to 14 residues. Trimming shortened V by 4 bases and J by 4 bases, and 14 bases separated the two germline ends. Germline V gene data show CDR1 as SGDLS and CDR2 as YYNGEE. CDR3 region: CASSLRPVRETQYF. The CDR3 DNA reads as TGTGCCAGCAGCCTAAGGCCCGTCAGAGAGACCCAGTACTTC.

V gene TRBV4-1 combines with J gene TRBJ2-7; D is uncertain. CDR1 MGHRA and CDR2 YSYEKL come from the germline V gene. V lost 0 bases and J 3 bases, leaving 9 bases between the germline ends. CDR3 length: 14 amino acids. The CDR3, as DNA: TGCGCCAGCAGCCAAGATCAAGCAAACTACGAGCAGTACTTC. This encodes CASSQDQANYEQYF.

V usage is TRBV2 and J usage is TRBJ1-5; 7 nucleotides agree with TRBD1. There are 15 residues in the CDR3. The V segment lost 8 bases and the J segment 5 bases; nucleotides outside the gene matches: 12. The germline V gene has CDR1 SNHLY and CDR2 FYNNEI. The chain's CDR3 is CASARDRGSDQPQHF. CDR3 coding DNA: TGTGCCAGCGCCAGGGACAGAGGATCCGATCAGCCCCAGCATTTT.

The chain joins TRBV30 to TRBJ2-3; possibly TRBD2 for D (6 bases). Germline CDR1 reads GTSNPN; CDR2 reads SVGIG (reference sequence). The V end lost 4 bases, the J end lost 14 bases, and 22 bases lay between the germline ends. This CDR3 has 13 residues. The CDR3 protein is CAWILSGTSAGYF. The CDR3 DNA reads TGTGCCTGGATCCTTAGCGGCACCTCGGCTGGGTATTTT.

The CDR3 is CASSYKPSGGVEKLFF. Written as DNA, the CDR3 is TGTGCCAGCAGTTACAAGCCCAGTGGGGGAGTTGAAAAACTGTTTTTT. The chain carries TRBV6-5 and TRBJ1-4, with D possibly being TRBD1 (5 bases). CDR1 and CDR2 (germline): MNHEY, SVGAGI. The CDR3 is 16 amino acids. V shed 2 bases and J shed 7 bases, with 17 bases lying between them.

The chain recombines TRBV7-9 with TRBJ2-7; no firm D call. This CDR3 region has 12 residues. Trimming took 3 bases from V and 3 from J, leaving 6 bases between them. Germline V gene lookup returns CDR1 SEHNR and CDR2 FQNEAQ (reference sequence). CDR3 in DNA: TGTGCCAGCAGCTTCTTGGGCTACGAGCAGTACTTC. Protein sequence: CASSFLGYEQYF.

V usage is TRBV10-1 and J usage is TRBJ1-6; 7 bases agree with TRBD1. Germline values: CDR1 WNHNN, CDR2 SYGVQD (reference sequence). V was pared by 0 bases and J by 9 bases, with 5 bases of the junction left unmatched. The CDR3 consists of 15 residues. This chain's CDR3 is CASSESKGASSPLHF. The CDR3 DNA reads as TGCGCCAGCAGTGAGTCTAAGGGGGCAAGTTCACCCCTCCACTTT.